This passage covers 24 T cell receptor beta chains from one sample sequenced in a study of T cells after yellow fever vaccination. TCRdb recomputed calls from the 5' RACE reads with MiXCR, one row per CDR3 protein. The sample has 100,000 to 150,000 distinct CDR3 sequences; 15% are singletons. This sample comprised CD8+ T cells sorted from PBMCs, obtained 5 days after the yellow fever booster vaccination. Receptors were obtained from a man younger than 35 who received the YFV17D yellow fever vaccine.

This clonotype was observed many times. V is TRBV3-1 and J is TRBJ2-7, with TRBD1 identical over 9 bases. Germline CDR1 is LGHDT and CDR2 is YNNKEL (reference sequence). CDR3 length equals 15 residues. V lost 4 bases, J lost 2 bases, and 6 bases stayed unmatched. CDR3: CASSPGQGPAYEQYF. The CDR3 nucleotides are TGTGCCAGCAGCCCAGGACAGGGGCCCGCCTACGAGCAGTACTTC.

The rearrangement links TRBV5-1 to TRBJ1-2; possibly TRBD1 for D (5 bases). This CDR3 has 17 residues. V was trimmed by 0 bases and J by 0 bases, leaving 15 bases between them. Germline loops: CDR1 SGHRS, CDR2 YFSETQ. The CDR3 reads CASSLEGPGLANYGYTF. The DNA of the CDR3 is TGCGCCAGCAGCTTGGAGGGGCCTGGACTAGCTAACTATGGCTACACCTTC. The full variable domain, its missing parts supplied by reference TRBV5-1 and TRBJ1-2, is KAGVTQTPRYLIKTRGQQVTLSCSPISGHRSVSWYQQTPGQGLQFLFEYFSETQRNKGNFPGRFSGRQFSNSRSEMNVSTLELGDSALYLCASSLEGPGLANYGYTFGSGTRLTVV.

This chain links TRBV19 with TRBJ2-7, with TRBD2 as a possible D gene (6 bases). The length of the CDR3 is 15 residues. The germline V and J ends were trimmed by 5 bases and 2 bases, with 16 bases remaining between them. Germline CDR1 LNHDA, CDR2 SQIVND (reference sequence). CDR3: CASSRWSSGTYEQYF. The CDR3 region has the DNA TGTGCCAGTAGTCGGTGGAGTAGCGGCACCTACGAGCAGTACTTC.

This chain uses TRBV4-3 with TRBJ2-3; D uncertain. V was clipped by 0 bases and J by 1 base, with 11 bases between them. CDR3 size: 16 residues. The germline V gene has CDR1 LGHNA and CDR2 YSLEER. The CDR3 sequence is CASSQEASSRTDTQYF. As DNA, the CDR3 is TGCGCCAGCAGCCAAGAGGCTAGTTCTCGCACAGATACGCAGTATTTT.

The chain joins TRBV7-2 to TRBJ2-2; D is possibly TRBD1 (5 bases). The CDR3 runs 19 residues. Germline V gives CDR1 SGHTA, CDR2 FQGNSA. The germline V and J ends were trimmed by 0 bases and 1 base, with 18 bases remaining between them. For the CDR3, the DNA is TGTGCCAGCAGCTTAGCCCCGACCCTAGACAGAATGAACACCGGGGAGCTGTTTTTT. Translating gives CASSLAPTLDRMNTGELFF.

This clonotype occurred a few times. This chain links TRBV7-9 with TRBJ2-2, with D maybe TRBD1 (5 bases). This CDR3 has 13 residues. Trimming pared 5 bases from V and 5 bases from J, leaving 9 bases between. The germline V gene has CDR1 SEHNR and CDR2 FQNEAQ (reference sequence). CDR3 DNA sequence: TGTGCCAGCAGCGCCCCAGGGACCGGGGAGCTGTTTTTT. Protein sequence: CASSAPGTGELFF. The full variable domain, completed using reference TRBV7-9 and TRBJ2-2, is DTGVSQNPRHKITKRGQNVTFRCDPISEHNRLYWYRQTLGQGPEFLTYFQNEAQLEKSRLLSDRFSAERPKGSFSTLEIQRTEQGDSAMYLCASSAPGTGELFFGEGSRLTVL.

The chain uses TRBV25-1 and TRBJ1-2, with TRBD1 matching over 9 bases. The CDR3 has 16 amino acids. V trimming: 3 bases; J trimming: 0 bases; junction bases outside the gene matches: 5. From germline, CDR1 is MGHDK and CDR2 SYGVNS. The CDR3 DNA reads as TGTGCCAGCAGTGAGGACAGGGGACACGCTAACTATGGCTACACCTTC. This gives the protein CASSEDRGHANYGYTF.

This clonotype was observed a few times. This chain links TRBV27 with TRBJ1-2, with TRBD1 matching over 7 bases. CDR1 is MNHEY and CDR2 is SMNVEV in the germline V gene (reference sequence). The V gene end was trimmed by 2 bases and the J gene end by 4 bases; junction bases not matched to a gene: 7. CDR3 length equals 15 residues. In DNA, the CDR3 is TGTGCCAGCAGTTTAGCCTCGACAGGGCTCTATGGCTACACCTTC. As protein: CASSLASTGLYGYTF.

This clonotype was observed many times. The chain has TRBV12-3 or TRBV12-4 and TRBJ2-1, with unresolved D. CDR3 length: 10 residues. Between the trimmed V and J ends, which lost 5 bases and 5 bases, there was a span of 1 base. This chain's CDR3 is CASSDNEQFF. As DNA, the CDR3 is TGTGCCAGCAGTGACAATGAGCAGTTCTTC.

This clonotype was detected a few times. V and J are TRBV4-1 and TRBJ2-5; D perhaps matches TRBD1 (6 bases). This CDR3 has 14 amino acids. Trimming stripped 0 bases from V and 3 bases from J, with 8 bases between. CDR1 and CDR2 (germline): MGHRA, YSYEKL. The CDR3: CASSQEAGEETQYF. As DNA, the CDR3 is TGCGCCAGCAGCCAAGAAGCAGGGGAAGAGACCCAGTACTTC.

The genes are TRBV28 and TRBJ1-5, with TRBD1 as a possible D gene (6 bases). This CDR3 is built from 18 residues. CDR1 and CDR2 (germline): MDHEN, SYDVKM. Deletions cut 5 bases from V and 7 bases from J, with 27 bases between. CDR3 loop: CASSPLHRVWAGWQPQHF. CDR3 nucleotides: TGTGCCAGCAGTCCGCTCCACAGGGTATGGGCTGGTTGGCAGCCCCAGCATTTT.

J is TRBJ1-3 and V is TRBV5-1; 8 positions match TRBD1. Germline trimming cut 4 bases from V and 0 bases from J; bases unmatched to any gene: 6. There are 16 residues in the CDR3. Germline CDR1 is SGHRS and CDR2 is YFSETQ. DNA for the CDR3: TGCGCCAGCAGCGCCTCAGGGGGCTACTCTGGAAACACCATATATTTT. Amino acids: CASSASGGYSGNTIYF.

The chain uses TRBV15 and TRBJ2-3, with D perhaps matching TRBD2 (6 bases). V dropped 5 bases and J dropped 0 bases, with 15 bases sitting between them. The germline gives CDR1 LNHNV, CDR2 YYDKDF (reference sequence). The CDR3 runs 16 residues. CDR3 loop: CATSPRLGGSTDTQYF. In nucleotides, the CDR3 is TGTGCCACCAGCCCTCGATTGGGGGGAAGCACAGATACGCAGTATTTT.

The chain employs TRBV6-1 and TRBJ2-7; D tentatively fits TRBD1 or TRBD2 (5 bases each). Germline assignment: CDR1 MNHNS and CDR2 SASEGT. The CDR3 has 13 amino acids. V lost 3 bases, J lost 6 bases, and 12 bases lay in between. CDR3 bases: TGTGCCAGCAGTGATCGGGACGGGACCGAGCAGTACGTC. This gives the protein CASSDRDGTEQYV.

CDR3 residues: CASSQYRAGEKLFF. The CDR3 bases are TGCGCCAGCAGCCAATACAGGGCCGGTGAAAAACTGTTTTTT. The V and J genes are TRBV4-3 and TRBJ1-4; possibly TRBD1 for D (6 bases). Germline lookup yields CDR1 LGHNA and CDR2 YSLEER. This CDR3 has 14 amino acids. Trimming cost V 2 bases and J 7 bases, with 11 bases left between them.

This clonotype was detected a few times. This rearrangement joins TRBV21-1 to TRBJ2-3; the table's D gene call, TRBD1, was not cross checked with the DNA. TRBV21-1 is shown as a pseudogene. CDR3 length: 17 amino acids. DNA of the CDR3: TGTGCCAGCAGCAGGACAGGGGGCACATTGAGCACAGATACGCAGTATTTT. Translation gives CASSRTGGTLSTDTQYF.

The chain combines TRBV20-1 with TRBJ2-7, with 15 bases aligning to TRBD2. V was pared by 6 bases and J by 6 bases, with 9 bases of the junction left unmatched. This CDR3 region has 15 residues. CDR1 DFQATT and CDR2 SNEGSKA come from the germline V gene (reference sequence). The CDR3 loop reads CSARTSGGARGEQYV. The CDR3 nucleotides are TGCAGTGCCCGGACTAGCGGGGGGGCTAGGGGCGAGCAGTACGTC.

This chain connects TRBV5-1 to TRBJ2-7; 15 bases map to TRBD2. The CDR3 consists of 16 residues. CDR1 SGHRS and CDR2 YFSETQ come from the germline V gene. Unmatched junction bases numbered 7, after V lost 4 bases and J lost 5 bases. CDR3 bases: TGCGCCAGCAGCCCTTTAGGACTAGCGGGGGGGAACGAGCAGTACGTC. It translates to CASSPLGLAGGNEQYV.

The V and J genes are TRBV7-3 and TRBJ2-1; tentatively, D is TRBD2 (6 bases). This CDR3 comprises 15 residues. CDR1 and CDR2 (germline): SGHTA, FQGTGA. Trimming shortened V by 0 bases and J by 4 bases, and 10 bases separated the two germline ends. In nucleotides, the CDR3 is TGTGCCAGCAGCTTAACGGGCGGGAAGTACAATGAGCAGTTCTTC. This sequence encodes CASSLTGGKYNEQFF.

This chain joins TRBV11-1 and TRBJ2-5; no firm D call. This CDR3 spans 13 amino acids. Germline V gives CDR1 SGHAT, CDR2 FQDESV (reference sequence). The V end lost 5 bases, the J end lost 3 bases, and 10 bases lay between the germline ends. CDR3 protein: CASSLAQKETQYF. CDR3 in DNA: TGTGCCAGCAGCCTGGCGCAAAAAGAGACCCAGTACTTC.

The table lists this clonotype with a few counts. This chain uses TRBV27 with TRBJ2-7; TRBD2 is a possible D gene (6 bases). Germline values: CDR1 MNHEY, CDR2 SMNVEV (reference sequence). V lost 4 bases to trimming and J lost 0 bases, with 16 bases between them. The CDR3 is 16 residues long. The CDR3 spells CASSSSPGGSSYEQYF. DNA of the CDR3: TGTGCCAGCAGTTCCTCCCCCGGGGGTAGCTCCTACGAGCAGTACTTC.

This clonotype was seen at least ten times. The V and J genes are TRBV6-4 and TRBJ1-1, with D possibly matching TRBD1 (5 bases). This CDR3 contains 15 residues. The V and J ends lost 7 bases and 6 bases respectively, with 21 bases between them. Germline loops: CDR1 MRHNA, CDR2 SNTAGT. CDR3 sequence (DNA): TGTGCCAGCAAAGCACAGGAGGAAGGGGCCGCTGAAGCTTTCTTT. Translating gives CASKAQEEGAAEAFF.

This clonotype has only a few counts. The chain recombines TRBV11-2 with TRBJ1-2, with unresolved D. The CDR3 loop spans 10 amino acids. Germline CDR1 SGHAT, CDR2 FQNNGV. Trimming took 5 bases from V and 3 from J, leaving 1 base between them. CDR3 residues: CASSDYGYTF. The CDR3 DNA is TGTGCCAGCAGCGACTATGGCTACACCTTC.

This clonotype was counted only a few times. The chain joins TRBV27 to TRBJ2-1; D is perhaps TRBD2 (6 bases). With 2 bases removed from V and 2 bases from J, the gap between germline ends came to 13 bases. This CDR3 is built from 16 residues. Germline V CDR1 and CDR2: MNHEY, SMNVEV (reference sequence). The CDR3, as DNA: TGTGCCAGCAGTTTACCCCCGGGGGACGCCTACAATGAGCAGTTCTTC. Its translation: CASSLPPGDAYNEQFF.